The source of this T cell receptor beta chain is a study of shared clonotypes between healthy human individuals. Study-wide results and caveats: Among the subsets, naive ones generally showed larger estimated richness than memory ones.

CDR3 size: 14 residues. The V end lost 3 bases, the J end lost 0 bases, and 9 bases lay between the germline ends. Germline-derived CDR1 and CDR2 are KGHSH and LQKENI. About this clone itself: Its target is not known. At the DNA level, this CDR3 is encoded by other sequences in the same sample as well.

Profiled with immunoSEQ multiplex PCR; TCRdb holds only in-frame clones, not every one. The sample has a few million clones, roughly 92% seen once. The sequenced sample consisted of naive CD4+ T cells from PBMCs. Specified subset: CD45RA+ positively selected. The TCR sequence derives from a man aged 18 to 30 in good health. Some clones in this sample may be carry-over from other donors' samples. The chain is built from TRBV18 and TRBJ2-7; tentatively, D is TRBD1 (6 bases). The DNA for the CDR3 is TGTGCCAGCTCACCCGACAGGTCCTCCTACGAGCAGTACTTC. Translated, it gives CASSPDRSSYEQYF. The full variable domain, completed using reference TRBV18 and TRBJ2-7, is NAGVMQNPRHLVRRRGQEARLRCSPMKGHSHVYWYRQLPEEGLKFMVYLQKENIIDESGMPKERFSAEFPKEGPSILRIQQVVRGDSAAYFCASSPDRSSYEQYFGPGTRLTVT.